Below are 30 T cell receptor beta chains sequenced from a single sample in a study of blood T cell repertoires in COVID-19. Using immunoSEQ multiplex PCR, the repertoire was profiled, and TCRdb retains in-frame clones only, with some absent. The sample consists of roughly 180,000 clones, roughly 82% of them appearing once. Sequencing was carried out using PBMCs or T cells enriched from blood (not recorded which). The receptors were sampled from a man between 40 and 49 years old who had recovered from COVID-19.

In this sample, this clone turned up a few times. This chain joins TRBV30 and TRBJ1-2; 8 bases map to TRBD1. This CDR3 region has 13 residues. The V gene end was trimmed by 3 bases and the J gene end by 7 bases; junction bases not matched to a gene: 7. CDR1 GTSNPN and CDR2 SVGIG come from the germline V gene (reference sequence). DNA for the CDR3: TGTGCCTGGAGGATACAGGGGGGTCGTGGCTACACCTTC. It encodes CAWRIQGGRGYTF.

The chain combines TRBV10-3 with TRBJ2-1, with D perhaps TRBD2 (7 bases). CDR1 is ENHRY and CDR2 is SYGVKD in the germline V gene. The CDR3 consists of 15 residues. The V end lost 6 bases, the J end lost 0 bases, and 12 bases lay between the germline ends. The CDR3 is CAISGGQGSYNEQFF. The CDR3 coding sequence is TGTGCCATCAGCGGGGGGCAGGGCTCCTACAATGAGCAGTTCTTC.

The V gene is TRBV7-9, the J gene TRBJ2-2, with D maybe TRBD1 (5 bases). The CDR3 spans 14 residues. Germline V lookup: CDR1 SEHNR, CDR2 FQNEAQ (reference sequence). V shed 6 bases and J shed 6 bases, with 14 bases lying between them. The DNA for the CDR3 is TGTGCCAGCAGTTTCAGGGTAAATTCCGGGGAGCTGTTTTTT. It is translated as CASSFRVNSGELFF.

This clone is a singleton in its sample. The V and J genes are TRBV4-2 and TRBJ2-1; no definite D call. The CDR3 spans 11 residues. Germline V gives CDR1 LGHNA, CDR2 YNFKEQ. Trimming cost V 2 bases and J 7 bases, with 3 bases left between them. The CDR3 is CASSQPNEQFF. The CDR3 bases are TGTGCCAGCAGCCAACCGAATGAGCAGTTCTTC.

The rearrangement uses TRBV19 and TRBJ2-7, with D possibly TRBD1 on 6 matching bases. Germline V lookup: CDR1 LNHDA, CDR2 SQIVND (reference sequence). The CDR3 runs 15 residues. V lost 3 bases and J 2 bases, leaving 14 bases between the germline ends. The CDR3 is CASSIQQGDPYEQYF. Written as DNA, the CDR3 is TGTGCCAGTAGTATTCAACAGGGCGACCCCTACGAGCAGTACTTC.

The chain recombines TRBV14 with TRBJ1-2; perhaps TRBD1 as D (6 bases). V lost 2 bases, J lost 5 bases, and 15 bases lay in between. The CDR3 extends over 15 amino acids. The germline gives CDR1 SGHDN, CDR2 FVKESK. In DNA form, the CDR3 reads TGTGCCAGCAGCCAATTCACCGGGACAAGTTATGGCTACACCTTC. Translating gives CASSQFTGTSYGYTF.

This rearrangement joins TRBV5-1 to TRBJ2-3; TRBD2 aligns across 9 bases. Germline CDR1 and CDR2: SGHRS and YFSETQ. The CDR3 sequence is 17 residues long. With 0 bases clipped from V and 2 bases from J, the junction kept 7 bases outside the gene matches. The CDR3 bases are TGCGCCAGCAGCTTGGAGGCGGGAGGGCCTTCCACAGATACGCAGTATTTT. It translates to CASSLEAGGPSTDTQYF.

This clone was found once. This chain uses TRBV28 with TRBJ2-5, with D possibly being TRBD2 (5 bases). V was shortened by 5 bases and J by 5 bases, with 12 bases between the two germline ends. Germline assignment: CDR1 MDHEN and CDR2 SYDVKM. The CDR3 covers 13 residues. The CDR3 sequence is CASSLGSIETQYF. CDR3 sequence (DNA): TGTGCCAGCAGTCTAGGGAGTATCGAGACCCAGTACTTC.

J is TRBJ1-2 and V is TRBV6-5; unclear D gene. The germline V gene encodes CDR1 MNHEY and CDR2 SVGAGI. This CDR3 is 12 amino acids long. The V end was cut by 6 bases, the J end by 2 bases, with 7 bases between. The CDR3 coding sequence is TGTGCCAGCAGGTGGCTGAACTATGGCTACACCTTC. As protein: CASRWLNYGYTF.

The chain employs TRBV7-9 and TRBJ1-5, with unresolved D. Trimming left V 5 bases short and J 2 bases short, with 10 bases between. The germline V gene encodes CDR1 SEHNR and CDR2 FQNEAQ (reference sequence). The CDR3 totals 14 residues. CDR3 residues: CASSPGRGNQPQHF. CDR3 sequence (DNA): TGTGCCAGCAGCCCCGGGAGAGGCAATCAGCCCCAGCATTTT.

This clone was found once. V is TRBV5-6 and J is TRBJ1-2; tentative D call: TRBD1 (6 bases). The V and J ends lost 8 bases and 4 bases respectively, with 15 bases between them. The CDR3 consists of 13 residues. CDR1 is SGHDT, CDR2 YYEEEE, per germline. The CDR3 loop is CASTNRVTYGYTF. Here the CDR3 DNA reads TGTGCCAGTACCAACAGGGTGACCTATGGCTACACCTTC.

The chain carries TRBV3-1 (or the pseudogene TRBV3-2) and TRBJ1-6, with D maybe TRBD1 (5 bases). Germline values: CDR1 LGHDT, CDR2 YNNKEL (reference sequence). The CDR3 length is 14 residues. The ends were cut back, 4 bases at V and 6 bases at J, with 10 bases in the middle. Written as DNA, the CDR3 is TGTGCCAGCAGCCGGCAGGGCGTTAATTCACCCCTCCACTTT. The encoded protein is CASSRQGVNSPLHF.

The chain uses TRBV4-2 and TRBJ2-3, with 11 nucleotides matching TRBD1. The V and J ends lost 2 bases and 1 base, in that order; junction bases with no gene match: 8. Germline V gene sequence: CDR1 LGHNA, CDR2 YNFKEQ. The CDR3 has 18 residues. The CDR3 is CASSQPGQGEVGTDTQYF. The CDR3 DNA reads TGTGCCAGCAGCCAACCGGGACAGGGGGAAGTGGGCACAGATACGCAGTATTTT.

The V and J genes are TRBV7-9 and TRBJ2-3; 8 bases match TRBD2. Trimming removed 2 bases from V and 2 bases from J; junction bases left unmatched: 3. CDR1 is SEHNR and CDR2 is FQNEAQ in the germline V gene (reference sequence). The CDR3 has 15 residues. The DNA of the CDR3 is TGTGCCAGCAGCTTACCGGGACTAGTCACAGATACGCAGTATTTT. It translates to CASSLPGLVTDTQYF.

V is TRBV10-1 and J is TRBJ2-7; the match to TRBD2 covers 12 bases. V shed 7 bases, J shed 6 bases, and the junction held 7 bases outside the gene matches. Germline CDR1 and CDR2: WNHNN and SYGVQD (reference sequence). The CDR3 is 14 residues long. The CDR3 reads CASNLGLAGSEQYV. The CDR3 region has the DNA TGCGCCAGCAACCTCGGACTAGCGGGAAGCGAGCAGTACGTC.

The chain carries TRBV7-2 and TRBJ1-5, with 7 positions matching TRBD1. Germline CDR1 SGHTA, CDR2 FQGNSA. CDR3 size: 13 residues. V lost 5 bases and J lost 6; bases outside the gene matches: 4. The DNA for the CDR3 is TGTGCCAGCAGCACAGGGGACGCTCAGCCCCAGCATTTT. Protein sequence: CASSTGDAQPQHF.

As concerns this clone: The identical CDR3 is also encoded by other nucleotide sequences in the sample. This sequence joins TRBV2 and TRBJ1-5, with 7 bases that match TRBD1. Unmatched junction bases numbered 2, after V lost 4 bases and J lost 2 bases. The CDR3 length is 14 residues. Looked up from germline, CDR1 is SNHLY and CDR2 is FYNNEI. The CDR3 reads CASSGTGGNQPQHF. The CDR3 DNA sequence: TGTGCCAGCAGTGGGACAGGAGGCAATCAGCCCCAGCATTTT.

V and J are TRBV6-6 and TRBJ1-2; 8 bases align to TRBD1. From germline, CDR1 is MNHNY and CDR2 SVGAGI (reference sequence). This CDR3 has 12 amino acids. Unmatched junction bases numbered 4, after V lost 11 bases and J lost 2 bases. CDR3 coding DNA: TGTGCCGGGTCAGGGGGCAACTATGGCTACACCTTC. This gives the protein CAGSGGNYGYTF.

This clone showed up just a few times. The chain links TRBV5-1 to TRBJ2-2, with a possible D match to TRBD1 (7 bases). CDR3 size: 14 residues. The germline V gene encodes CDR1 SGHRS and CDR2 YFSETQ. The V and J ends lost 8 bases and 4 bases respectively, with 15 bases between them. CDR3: CASERQGGTGELFF. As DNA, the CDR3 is TGCGCCAGTGAGAGACAGGGAGGCACCGGGGAGCTGTTTTTT.

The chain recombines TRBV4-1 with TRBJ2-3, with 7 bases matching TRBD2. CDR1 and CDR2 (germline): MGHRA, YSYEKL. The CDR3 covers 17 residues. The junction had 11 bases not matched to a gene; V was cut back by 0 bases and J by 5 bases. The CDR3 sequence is CASSQDPREGRVDTQYF. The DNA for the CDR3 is TGCGCCAGCAGCCAAGATCCTAGGGAGGGCCGGGTAGATACGCAGTATTTT.

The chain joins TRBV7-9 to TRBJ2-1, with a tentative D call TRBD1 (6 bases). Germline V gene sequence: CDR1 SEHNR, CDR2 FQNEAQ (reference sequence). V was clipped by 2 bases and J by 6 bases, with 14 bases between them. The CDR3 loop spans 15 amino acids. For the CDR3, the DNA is TGTGCCAGCAGCTTACAACAGGGATATTCCAATGAGCAGTTCTTC. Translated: CASSLQQGYSNEQFF.

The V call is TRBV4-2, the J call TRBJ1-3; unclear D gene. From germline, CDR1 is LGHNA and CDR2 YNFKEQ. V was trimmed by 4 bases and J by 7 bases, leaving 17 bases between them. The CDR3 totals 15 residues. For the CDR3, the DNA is TGTGCCAGCAGCCTCCCCGGGATAGGCAGTAACACCATATATTTT. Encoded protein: CASSLPGIGSNTIYF.

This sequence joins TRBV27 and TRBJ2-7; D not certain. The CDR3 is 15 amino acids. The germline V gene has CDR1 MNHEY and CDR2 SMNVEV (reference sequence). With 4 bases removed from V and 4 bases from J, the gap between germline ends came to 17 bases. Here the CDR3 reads CASSSLFSTQYEQYF. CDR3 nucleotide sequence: TGTGCCAGCAGTTCTCTCTTTAGCACCCAGTACGAGCAGTACTTC.

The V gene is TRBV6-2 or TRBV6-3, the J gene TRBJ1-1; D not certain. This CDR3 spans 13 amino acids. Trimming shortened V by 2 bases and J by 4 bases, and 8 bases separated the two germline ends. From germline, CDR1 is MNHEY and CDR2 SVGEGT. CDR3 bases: TGTGCCAGCAGTTACCTAGGTATCACTGAAGCTTTCTTT. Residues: CASSYLGITEAFF.

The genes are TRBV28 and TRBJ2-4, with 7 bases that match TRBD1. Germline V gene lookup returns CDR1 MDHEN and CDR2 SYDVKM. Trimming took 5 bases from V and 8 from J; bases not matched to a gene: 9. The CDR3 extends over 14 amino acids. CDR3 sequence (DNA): TGTGCCAGCAGTACAAGACAGGGTAGGGACATTCAGTACTTC. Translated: CASSTRQGRDIQYF.

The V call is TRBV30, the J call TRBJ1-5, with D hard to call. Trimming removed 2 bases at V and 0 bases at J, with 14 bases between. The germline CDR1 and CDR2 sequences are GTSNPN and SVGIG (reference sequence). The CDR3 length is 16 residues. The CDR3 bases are TGTGCCTGGAGTCTAGGAGCTTCCTATAGCAATCAGCCCCAGCATTTT. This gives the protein CAWSLGASYSNQPQHF.

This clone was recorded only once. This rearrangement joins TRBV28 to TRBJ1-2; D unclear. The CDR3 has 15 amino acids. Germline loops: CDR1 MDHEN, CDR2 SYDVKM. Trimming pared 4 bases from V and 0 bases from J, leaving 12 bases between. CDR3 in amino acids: CASSSPHLANYGYTF. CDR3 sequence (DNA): TGTGCCAGCAGTTCCCCTCATCTAGCTAACTATGGCTACACCTTC.

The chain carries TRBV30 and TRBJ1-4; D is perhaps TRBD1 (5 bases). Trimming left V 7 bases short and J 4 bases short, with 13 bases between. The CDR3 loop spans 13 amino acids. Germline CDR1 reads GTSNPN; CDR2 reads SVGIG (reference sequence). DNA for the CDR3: TGTGCCTTCGGCGGGGGAGTTAATGAAAAACTGTTTTTT. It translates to CAFGGGVNEKLFF.

The CDR3 bases are TGTGCCTGGATTGCGCCCCGGGCGGGAGGGCCCTACGAGCAGTACTTC. It yields the protein CAWIAPRAGGPYEQYF. The genes are TRBV30 and TRBJ2-7; the match to TRBD2 covers 9 bases. J lost 2 bases, V lost 4 bases, and 12 bases had no gene match. Germline CDR1 and CDR2: GTSNPN and SVGIG (reference sequence). This CDR3 has 16 amino acids.

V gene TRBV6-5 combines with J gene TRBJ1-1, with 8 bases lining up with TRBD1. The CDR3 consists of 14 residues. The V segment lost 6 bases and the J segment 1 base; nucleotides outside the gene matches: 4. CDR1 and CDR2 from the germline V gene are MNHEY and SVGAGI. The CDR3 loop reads CASRVQGGNTEAFF. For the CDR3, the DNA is TGTGCCAGCAGGGTACAGGGGGGGAACACTGAAGCTTTCTTT.